The table lists the clone carrying this TCR beta chain with a few counts. Its antigen is as yet unknown. These data belong to a study of T cell responses to AZD1222 COVID-19 vaccine. Study observations and caveats: A mostly white British donor set with more females was recruited, and clonal diversity was possibly underestimated. Sampling that yielded the repertoires occurred only after the peak T cell response.

The repertoire was sequenced with immunoSEQ multiplex PCR; TCRdb's copy has only in-frame clones and lacks some. The table lists 90,000 to 150,000 clones, around nine tenths of them singletons. The CDR3 covers 17 residues. Trimming removed 2 bases at V and 1 base at J, with 15 bases between. CDR1 is MNHNS, CDR2 SASEGT, per germline. Sequences were derived from peripheral blood, sampled on day 0 of AZD1222 vaccination. This chain connects TRBV6-1 to TRBJ1-3; D gene ambiguous. This clonotype was obtained from an adult in good health. The CDR3, as DNA: TGTGCCAGCAGTGAATTCCGATATCTTCGGTCTGGAAACACCATATATTTT. This translates into CASSEFRYLRSGNTIYF.